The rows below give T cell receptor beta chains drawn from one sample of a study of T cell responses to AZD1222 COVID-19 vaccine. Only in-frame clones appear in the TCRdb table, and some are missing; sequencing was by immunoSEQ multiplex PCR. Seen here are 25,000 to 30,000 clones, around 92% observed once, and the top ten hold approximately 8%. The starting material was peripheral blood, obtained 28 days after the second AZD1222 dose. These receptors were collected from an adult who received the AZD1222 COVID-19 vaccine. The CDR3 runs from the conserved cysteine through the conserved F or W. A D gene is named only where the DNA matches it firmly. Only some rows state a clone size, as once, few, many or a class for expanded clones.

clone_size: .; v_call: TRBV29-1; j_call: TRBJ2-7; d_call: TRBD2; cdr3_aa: CSGGSTYEQYF; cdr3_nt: TGCAGCGGCGGGAGCACCTACGAGCAGTACTTC
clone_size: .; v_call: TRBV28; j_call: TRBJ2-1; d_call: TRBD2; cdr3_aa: CASSLWGSGRSGEQFF; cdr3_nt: TGTGCCAGCAGTTTATGGGGTAGCGGGAGAAGTGGTGAGCAGTTCTTC
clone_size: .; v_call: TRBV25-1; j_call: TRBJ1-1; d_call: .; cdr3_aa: CASRGSPENTEAFF; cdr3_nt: TGTGCCAGCCGGGGTTCACCCGAGAACACTGAAGCTTTCTTT
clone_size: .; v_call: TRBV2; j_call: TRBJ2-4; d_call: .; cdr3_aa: CASSGRSGLAKNIQYF; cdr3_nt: TGTGCCAGCAGTGGAAGAAGTGGGCTGGCCAAAAACATTCAGTACTTC
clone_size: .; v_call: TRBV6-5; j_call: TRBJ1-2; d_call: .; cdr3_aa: CASSYQGTLNYGYTF; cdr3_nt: TGTGCCAGCAGTTACCAGGGGACACTGAACTATGGCTACACCTTC
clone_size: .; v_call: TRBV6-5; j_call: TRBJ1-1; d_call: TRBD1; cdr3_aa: CASSPTGVSTEAFF; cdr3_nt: TGTGCCAGCAGCCCAACAGGGGTGAGCACTGAAGCTTTCTTT
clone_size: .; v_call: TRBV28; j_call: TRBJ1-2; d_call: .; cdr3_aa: CASSPGSYGYTF; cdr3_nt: TGTGCCAGCAGTCCCGGGAGCTATGGCTACACCTTC
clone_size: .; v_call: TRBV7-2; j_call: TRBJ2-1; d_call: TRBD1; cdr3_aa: CASSLEMSGTGTNNEQFF; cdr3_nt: TGTGCCAGCAGCTTAGAGATGTCGGGGACAGGCACCAACAATGAGCAGTTCTTC
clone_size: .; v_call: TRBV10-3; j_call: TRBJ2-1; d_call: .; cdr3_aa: CAISEPTGTYNEQFF; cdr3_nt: TGTGCCATCAGTGAGCCGACAGGAACCTACAATGAGCAGTTCTTC
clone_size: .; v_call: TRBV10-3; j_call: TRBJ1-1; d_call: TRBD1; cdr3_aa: CAISEYRGPDTEAFF; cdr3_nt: TGTGCCATCAGTGAGTACAGGGGGCCGGACACTGAAGCTTTCTTT
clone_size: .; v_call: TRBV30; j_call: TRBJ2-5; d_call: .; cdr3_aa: CAWNNQGPQETQYF; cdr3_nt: TGTGCCTGGAATAATCAGGGACCTCAAGAGACCCAGTACTTC
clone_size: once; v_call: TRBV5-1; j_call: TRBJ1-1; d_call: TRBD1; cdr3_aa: CASSPDRENTEAFF; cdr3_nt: TGCGCCAGCAGTCCGGACAGGGAGAACACTGAAGCTTTCTTT
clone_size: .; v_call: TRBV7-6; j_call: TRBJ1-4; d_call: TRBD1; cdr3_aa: CASSRGQGRNEKLFF; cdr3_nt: TGTGCCAGCAGCCGAGGACAGGGGCGAAATGAAAAACTGTTTTTT
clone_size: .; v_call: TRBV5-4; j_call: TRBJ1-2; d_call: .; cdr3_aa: CASSVPGQIYGYTF; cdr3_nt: TGTGCCAGCAGCGTGCCCGGACAGATCTATGGCTACACCTTC
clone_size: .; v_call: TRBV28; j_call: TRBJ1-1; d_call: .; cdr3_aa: CASRLQNTEAFF; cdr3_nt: TGTGCCAGCAGGCTCCAGAACACTGAAGCTTTCTTT
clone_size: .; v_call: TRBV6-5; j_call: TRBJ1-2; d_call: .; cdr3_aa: CASSSEGVNYGYTF; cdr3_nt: TGTGCCAGCAGTTCGGAGGGGGTTAACTATGGCTACACCTTC
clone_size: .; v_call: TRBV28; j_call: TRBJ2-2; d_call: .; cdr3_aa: CASTHRPTVNTGELFF; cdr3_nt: TGTGCCAGCACCCACCGACCGACAGTAAACACCGGGGAGCTGTTTTTT
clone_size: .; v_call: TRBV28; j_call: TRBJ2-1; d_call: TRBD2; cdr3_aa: CASSRLAGGYNEQFF; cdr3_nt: TGTGCCAGCAGTCGACTAGCGGGAGGCTACAATGAGCAGTTCTTC
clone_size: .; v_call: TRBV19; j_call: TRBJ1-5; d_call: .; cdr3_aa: CASSIWQASNQPQHF; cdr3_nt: TGTGCCAGTAGTATATGGCAGGCAAGCAATCAGCCCCAGCATTTT
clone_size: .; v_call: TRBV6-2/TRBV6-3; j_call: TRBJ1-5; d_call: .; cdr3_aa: CASSYAPNQPQHF; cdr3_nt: TGTGCCAGCAGTTACGCCCCTAATCAGCCCCAGCATTTT
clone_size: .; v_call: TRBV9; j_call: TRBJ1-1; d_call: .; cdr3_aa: CASSVAGNTEAFF; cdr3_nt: TGTGCCAGCAGCGTAGCCGGAAACACTGAAGCTTTCTTT
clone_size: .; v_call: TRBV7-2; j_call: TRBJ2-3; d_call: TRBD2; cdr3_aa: CASSFLSSGRADTQYF; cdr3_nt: TGTGCCAGCAGCTTCCTATCTAGCGGGAGGGCAGATACGCAGTATTTT
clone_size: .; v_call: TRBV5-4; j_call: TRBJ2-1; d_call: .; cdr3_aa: CASSLERGQLEQFF; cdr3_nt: TGTGCCAGCAGCTTGGAGAGGGGTCAACTTGAGCAGTTCTTC
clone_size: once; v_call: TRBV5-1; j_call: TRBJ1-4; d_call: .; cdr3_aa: CASSLQGATNEKLFF; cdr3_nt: TGCGCCAGCAGCTTACAGGGCGCAACTAATGAAAAACTGTTTTTT
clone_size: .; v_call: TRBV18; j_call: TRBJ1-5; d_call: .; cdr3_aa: CASSPNSNQPQHF; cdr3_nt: TGTGCCAGCTCACCGAATAGCAATCAGCCCCAGCATTTT
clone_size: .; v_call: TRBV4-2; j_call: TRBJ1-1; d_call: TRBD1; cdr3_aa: CASSQVGQGANQAFF; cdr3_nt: TGTGCCAGCAGCCAAGTCGGTCAGGGGGCCAATCAAGCTTTCTTT